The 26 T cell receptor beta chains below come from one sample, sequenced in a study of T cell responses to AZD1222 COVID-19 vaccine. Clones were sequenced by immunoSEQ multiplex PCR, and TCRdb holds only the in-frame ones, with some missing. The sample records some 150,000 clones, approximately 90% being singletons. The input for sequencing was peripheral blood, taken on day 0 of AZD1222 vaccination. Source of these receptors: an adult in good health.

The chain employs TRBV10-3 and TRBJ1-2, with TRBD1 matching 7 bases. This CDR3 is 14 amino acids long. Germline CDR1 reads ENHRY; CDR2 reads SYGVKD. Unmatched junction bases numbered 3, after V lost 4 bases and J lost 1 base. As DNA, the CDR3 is TGTGCCATCAGTGGGCAGGGGGGTAACTATGGCTACACCTTC. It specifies CAISGQGGNYGYTF.

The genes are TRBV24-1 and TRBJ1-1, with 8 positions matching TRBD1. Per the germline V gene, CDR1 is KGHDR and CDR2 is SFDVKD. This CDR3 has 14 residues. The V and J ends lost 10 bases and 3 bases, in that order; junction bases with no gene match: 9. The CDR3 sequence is CATTKTGGDTEAFF. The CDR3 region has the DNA TGTGCCACTACCAAAACAGGGGGGGACACTGAAGCTTTCTTT.

The CDR3 bases are TGTGCCAGTAGACCGACAGGGATGAACACCGGGGAGCTGTTTTTT. Translating gives CASRPTGMNTGELFF. The chain has TRBV19 and TRBJ2-2, with TRBD1 identical over 7 bases. Germline V lookup: CDR1 LNHDA, CDR2 SQIVND (reference sequence). The ends lost 6 bases at V and 1 base at J; junction bases unmatched: 5. The CDR3 covers 15 residues.

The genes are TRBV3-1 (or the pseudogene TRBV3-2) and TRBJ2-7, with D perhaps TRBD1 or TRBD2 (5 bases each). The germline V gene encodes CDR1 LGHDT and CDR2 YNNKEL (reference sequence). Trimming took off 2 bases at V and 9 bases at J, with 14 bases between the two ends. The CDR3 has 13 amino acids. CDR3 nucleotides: TGTGCCAGCAGCCAAAGGGACGGTCGGGCGCAGTACTTC. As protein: CASSQRDGRAQYF.

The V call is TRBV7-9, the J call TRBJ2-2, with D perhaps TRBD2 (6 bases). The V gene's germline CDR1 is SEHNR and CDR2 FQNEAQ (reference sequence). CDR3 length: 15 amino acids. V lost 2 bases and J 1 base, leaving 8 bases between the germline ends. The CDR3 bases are TGTGCCAGCAGCTTACCCGGGGGGAACACCGGGGAGCTGTTTTTT. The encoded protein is CASSLPGGNTGELFF. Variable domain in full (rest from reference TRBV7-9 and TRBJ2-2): DTGVSQNPRHKITKRGQNVTFRCDPISEHNRLYWYRQTLGQGPEFLTYFQNEAQLEKSRLLSDRFSAERPKGSFSTLEIQRTEQGDSAMYLCASSLPGGNTGELFFGEGSRLTVL.

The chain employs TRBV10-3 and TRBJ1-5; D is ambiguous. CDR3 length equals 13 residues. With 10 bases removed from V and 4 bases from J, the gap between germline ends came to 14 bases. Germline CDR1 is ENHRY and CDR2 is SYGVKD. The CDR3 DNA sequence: TGTGCCAGCCAGGACGGAGAGAATCAGCCCCAGCATTTT. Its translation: CASQDGENQPQHF.

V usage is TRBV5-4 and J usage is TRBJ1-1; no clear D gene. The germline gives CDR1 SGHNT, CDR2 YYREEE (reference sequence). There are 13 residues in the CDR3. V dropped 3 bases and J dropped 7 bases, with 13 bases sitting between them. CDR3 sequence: CASSSDPDGEAFF. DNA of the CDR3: TGTGCCAGCAGCTCTGACCCGGATGGTGAAGCTTTCTTT.

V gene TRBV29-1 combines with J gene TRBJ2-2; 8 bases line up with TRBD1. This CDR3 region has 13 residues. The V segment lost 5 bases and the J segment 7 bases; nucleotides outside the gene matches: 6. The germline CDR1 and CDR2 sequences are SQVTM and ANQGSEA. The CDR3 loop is CSVRDRQVGELFF. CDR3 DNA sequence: TGCAGCGTTCGGGACAGGCAAGTCGGGGAGCTGTTTTTT.

The CDR3 DNA reads as TGTGCCAGCAGCCCTAGGGGGACAGGGTTTTACGAGCAGTACTTC. This sequence encodes CASSPRGTGFYEQYF. This rearrangement joins TRBV7-9 to TRBJ2-7, with 9 positions matching TRBD1. The germline gives CDR1 SEHNR, CDR2 FQNEAQ (reference sequence). V was pared by 5 bases and J by 4 bases, with 9 bases of the junction left unmatched. The CDR3 sequence is 15 residues long.

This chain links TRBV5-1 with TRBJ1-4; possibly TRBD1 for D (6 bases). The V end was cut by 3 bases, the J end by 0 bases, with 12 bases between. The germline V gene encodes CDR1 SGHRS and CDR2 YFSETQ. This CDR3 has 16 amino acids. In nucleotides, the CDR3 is TGCGCCAGCAGCTACGGGACATCTGCAACTAATGAAAAACTGTTTTTT. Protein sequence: CASSYGTSATNEKLFF.

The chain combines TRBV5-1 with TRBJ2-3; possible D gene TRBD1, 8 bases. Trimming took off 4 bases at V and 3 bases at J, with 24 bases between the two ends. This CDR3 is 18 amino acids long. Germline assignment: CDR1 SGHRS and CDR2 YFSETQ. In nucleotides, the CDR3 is TGCGCCAGCAGCATCGGACAGGGAGGGCTTCGGGGGACAGATACGCAGTATTTT. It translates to CASSIGQGGLRGTDTQYF.

DNA of the CDR3: TGTGCCAGCAGCCAACGGGACAGGGCGAACACCGGGGAGCTGTTTTTT. Translated: CASSQRDRANTGELFF. The V call is TRBV7-6, the J call TRBJ2-2; TRBD1 agrees at 9 bases. Germline lookup yields CDR1 SGHVS and CDR2 FNYEAQ. This CDR3 has 16 residues. Trimming cost V 5 bases and J 0 bases; bases outside gene matches: 4.

The CDR3 coding sequence is TGTGCCAGCAGCAGAGGAGGGACAGATACGCAGTATTTT. Its protein is CASSRGGTDTQYF. The chain has TRBV7-2 and TRBJ2-3, with TRBD2 as a possible D gene (6 bases). The V gene's germline CDR1 is SGHTA and CDR2 FQGNSA. V was shortened by 5 bases and J by 3 bases, with 9 bases between the two germline ends. The CDR3 runs 13 residues.

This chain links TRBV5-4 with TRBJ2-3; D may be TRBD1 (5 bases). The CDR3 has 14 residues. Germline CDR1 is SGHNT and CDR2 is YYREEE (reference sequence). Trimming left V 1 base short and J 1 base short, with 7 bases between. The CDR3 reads CASSLKQGTDTQYF. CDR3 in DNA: TGTGCCAGCAGCTTGAAACAGGGCACAGATACGCAGTATTTT.

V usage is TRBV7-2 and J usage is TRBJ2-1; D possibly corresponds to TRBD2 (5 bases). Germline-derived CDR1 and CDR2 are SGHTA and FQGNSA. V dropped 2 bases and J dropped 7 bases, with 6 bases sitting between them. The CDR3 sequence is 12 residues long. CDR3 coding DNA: TGTGCCAGCAGCTTACGGGGTAATGAGCAGTTCTTC. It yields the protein CASSLRGNEQFF.

CDR3 DNA: TGTGCCAGCAGTGAGACAGACCTGGTGCAGCCCCAGCATTTT. It codes for CASSETDLVQPQHF. This chain joins TRBV6-1 and TRBJ1-5; D perhaps matches TRBD1 (5 bases). This CDR3 is 14 amino acids long. The germline V gene encodes CDR1 MNHNS and CDR2 SASEGT. Trimming removed 3 bases at V and 7 bases at J, with 13 bases between.

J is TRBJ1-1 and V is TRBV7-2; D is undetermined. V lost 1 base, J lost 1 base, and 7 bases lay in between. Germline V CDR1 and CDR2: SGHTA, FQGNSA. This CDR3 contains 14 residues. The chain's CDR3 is CASSLGPGNTEAFF. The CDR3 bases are TGTGCCAGCAGCTTAGGTCCAGGGAACACTGAAGCTTTCTTT.

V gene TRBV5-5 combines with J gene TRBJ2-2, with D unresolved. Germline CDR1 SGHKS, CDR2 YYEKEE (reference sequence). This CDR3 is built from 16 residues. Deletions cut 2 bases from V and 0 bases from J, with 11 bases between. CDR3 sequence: CASSLLWDTNTGELFF. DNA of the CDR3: TGTGCCAGCAGCTTACTCTGGGATACGAACACCGGGGAGCTGTTTTTT.

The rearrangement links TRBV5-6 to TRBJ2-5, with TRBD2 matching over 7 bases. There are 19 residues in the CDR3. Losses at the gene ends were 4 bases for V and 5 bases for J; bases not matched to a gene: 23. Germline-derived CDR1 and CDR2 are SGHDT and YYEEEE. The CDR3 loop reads CASSDLPGAGTTKGETQYF. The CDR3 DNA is TGTGCCAGCAGCGACCTACCCGGGGCCGGGACTACTAAAGGGGAGACCCAGTACTTC.

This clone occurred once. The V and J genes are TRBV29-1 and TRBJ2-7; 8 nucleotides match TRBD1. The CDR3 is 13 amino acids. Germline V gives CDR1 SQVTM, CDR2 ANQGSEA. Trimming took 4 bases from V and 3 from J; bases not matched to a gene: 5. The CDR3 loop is CSVGAGGVYEQYF. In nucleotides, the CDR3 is TGCAGCGTTGGGGCAGGGGGCGTCTACGAGCAGTACTTC.

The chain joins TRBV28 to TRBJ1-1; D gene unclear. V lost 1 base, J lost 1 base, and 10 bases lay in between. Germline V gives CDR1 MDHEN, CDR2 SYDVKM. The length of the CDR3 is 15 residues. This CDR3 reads CASSLSGATNTEAFF. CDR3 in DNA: TGTGCCAGCAGTTTATCTGGCGCTACGAACACTGAAGCTTTCTTT.

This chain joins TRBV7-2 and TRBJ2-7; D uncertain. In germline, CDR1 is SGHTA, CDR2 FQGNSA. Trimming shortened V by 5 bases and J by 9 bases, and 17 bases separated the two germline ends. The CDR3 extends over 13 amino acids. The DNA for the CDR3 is TGTGCCAGCAGCCCACCGACTCAGCCCTGGCAGTACTTC. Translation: CASSPPTQPWQYF. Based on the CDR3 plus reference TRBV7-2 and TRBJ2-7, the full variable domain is GAGVSQSPSNKVTEKGKDVELRCDPISGHTALYWYRQSLGQGLEFLIYFQGNSAPDKSGLPSDRFSAERTGGSVSTLTIQRTQQEDSAVYLCASSPPTQPWQYFGPGTRLTVT.

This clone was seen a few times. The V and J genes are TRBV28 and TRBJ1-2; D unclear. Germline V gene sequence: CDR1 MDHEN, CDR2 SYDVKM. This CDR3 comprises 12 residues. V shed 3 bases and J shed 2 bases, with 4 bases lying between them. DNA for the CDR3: TGTGCCAGCAGTTTGTACAACTATGGCTACACCTTC. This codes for CASSLYNYGYTF.

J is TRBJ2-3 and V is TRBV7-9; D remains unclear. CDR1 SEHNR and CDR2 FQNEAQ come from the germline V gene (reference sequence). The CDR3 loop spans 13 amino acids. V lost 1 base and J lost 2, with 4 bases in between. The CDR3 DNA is TGTGCCAGCAGCTTAGGACTCACAGATACGCAGTATTTT. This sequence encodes CASSLGLTDTQYF.

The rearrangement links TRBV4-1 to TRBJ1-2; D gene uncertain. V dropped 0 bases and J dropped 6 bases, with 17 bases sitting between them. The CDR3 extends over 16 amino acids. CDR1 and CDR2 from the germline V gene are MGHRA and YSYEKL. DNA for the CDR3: TGCGCCAGCAGCCAAGATCTGGTTTGGGGTACTAATGGCTACACCTTC. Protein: CASSQDLVWGTNGYTF.

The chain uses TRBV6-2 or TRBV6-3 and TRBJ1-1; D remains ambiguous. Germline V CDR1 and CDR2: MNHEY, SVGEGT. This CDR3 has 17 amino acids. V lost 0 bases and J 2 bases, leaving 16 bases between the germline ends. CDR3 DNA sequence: TGTGCCAGCAGTTACTCTACCGGGTTCACTACCAACACTGAAGCTTTCTTT. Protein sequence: CASSYSTGFTTNTEAFF.